The rows below give T cell receptor beta chains drawn from one sample of a study of CXCR3-negative and CXCR3-positive naive CD8 T cells. From the 5' RACE reads, TCRdb lists one entry per CDR3 protein and no DNA. Here the sample table reports 20,000 to 25,000 distinct CDR3 sequences. The sequenced sample consisted of memory CD8+ T cells from blood. These receptors all stem from a human donor in good health. Some clones in this sample may be carry-over from other donors' samples. CDR3s include the opening cysteine and the closing phenylalanine or tryptophan. Size is omitted from some rows. Given values are once, few, many or a class for expanded clones.

v_gene	abundance	j_gene	CDR3aa
TRBV2	NA	TRBJ2-1	CAVILADYNEQFF
TRBV19	NA	TRBJ1-1	CASYDRARGNTEAFF
TRBV28	NA	TRBJ2-1	CASSLSLSGRAIYNEQFF
TRBV12-3/TRBV12-4	NA	TRBJ2-5	CASSPRGDTLGDQYF
TRBV7-2	large	TRBJ2-3	CASSLDSFSGTQYF
TRBV6-6	NA	TRBJ2-1	CASSLRGHNEQFF
TRBV7-9	NA	TRBJ2-7	CASRGTGGYEQYF
TRBV28	NA	TRBJ2-1	CASSTTRGSSYNEQFF
TRBV4-1	NA	TRBJ1-3	CASSQSGAIGSGNTIYF
TRBV6-2/TRBV6-3	NA	TRBJ2-2	CASQAGAENTGELFF
TRBV29-1	NA	TRBJ1-2	CSVEDPGAYSYGYTF
TRBV7-8	NA	TRBJ2-2	CASSLEPGLRLELFF
TRBV4-1	NA	TRBJ2-3	CASKAGEHSSTDTQYF
TRBV29-1	NA	TRBJ2-5	CSDRTGGAETQYF
TRBV5-1	NA	TRBJ2-1	CASSLATSGASYNEQFF
TRBV4-3	NA	TRBJ2-6	CASSQDGAAGANVLTF
TRBV15	NA	TRBJ2-1	CATSKEAGPYNEQFF
TRBV6-4	NA	TRBJ2-3	CASSDSTEGNTQYF
TRBV5-5	NA	TRBJ1-2	CASSFGGNPYGYTF
TRBV7-9	NA	TRBJ2-2	CASSLRDHTNTGELFF
TRBV20-1	NA	TRBJ2-7	CSARGRLADSYEQYF